This entry concerns a single T cell receptor (beta chain). The source of the sample is a study of T cell repertoires in cytomegalovirus infection. Study background: Both a matching HLA type and CMV infection were indicated by public TCR beta signatures.

TCRdb fed the reads into MiXCR, producing one record per CDR3 protein. The data hold approximately 150,000 distinct CDR3 sequences, with 15% to 20% observed a single time. CDR1 and CDR2 (germline): SGHTA, FQGNSA. The CDR3 runs to 13 residues. V was pared by 2 bases and J by 0 bases, with 4 bases between. Sequencing used CD8+ T cells from PBMCs. The sequence was obtained from a human donor in good health (CMV status not recorded). Some clones in this sample may be carry-over from other donors' samples. This sequence joins TRBV7-2 and TRBJ1-1; D gene ambiguous. DNA for the CDR3: TGTGCCAGCAGCTTATCAATGAACACTGAAGCTTTCTTT. It translates to CASSLSMNTEAFF.